This TCR beta chain was recorded in a study of CD8+ T cells in alopecia areata. As the sequencing template, cDNA was produced by extracting RNA and reverse transcribing it. The table came from immunoSEQ multiplex PCR; TCRdb's copy has only in-frame clones and leaves some out. The repertoire holds 100,000 to 150,000 clones, with more than 30% as singletons. This CDR3 is 14 amino acids long. Germline V lookup: CDR1 SGHVS, CDR2 FQNEAQ. V dropped 5 bases and J dropped 7; count of bases not matched to a gene: 9. Sequencing was done on a sample of CD4+ T cells sorted from blood. This TCR came from a human donor with alopecia areata. The rearrangement joins TRBV7-8 to TRBJ2-3; TRBD1 matches at 7 bases. The CDR3 region has the DNA TGTGCCAGCAGCCCTTCGACAGGGCGGCATACGCAGTATTTT. The encoded protein is CASSPSTGRHTQYF.